This entry features one T cell receptor beta chain sequence. Its antigen has not been determined. Per-base qualities were not stored, and no clone one base away is much larger. The sample comes from a study of OX40 agonist ivuxolimab in advanced cancers. In terms of the full investigation: Ivuxolimab, which targeted the costimulatory receptor OX40 (CD134), was an agonistic, fully human IgG2 monoclonal antibody. Peripheral TCRbeta sequencing was intended to test whether TCR sequence diversity was altered and clonal T-cell expansion was caused by ivuxolimab. Among the roughly 50 dose-escalation patients, approximately 20 had hepatocellular carcinoma, around 15 melanoma, 9 renal cell carcinoma and 9 head and neck cancer. Three dose-escalation patients achieved partial responses, one with hepatocellular carcinoma and two with cutaneous melanoma. The dose-escalation cohort was about 83% male with a mean age of about 54 years, ranging from roughly 20 to 80. The paper covers the monotherapy dose-escalation part of the phase I ivuxolimab trial, which included N of about 56 patients. Prior anti-PD-1, anti-PD-L1 or anti-CTLA-4 therapy was permitted, and checkpoint inhibitors had been received by 40% to 50% of dose-escalation patients. Intravenous ivuxolimab was administered to patients every 2 weeks at six dose levels: 0.01, 0.1, 0.3, 1.5, 3 and 10 mg/kg. Here is what the overall study found, with its caveats: Low levels of normalized T-cell clonal expansion were also seen in some patients who did not respond. In the 0.1-3.0 mg/kg groups, partial responders were among the patients with the lowest normalized peripheral clonal expansion, particularly in CD8+ T cells. Antigen specificity was not determined for the clonally expanded peripheral T cells. After ivuxolimab, expanded clones were on average more numerous among CD8+ T cells than among CD4+ T cells. Clonal expansion of both CD4+ and CD8+ blood T cells was observed from baseline to week 6 at doses 0.1 to 3.0 mg/kg.

Genomic DNA was extracted from sorted cells for sequencing of the TCRbeta CDR3 region. TCRbeta CDR3 regions were sequenced using the immunoSEQ Assay. TCRdb mirrors the immuneACCESS table, restricted to in-frame sequences. Some clones are absent from its copies; in checked studies, under half trace to an unresolved V gene, and the reason for the others is unknown. The table for this sample lists some 33,000 clones; about 81% of them were counted only once. The ten largest clonotypes hold about 20% of the sample. Trimming at the junction amounts to 0 bases on V and 2 bases on J, and the germline ends lie 8 bases apart. The CDR3, cysteine through phenylalanine, is 14 amino acids long. Left in the record is the CDR3 DNA by itself, 42 bases read in frame from the first base. For CDR1 and CDR2, the germline V gene (reference sequence) lists MNHEY and SMNVEV. Patients with a history of autoimmune disease or receiving systemic immunosuppression were excluded from the trial. Peripheral blood for TCR sequencing was drawn from every dose cohort at baseline, at cycle 4 day 1 and at cycle 7 day 1. Samples were obtained from an open-label, multicenter, first-in-human phase I dose-escalation trial of ivuxolimab. Adults with locally advanced or metastatic melanoma, renal cell carcinoma, hepatocellular carcinoma or head and neck squamous cell carcinoma were enrolled in the trial. Before TCR sequencing, CD4+ and CD8+ T cells were separately sorted from peripheral blood.

This sample comprised CD4+ or CD8+ T cells sorted from blood, obtained in a trial of the OX40 agonist ivuxolimab. This TCR was recovered from an adult with an advanced solid tumor such as melanoma, head and neck, liver or kidney cancer. This sequence uses TRBV27 and TRBJ2-7; TRBD1 is a possible D gene, resting on 6 matching bases. Here the CDR3 is given as CASSLSGGPYEQYF. The DNA sequence is given as TGTGCCAGCAGTTTATCTGGGGGCCCCTACGAGCAGTACTTC.